The 9 T cell receptor beta chains in this list originate from one sample, sequenced in a study of identifying expanded T cells in peripheral blood (dated by TCRdb to the late 2010s). Preparation of the library involved the immunoSEQ multiplex PCR assay. TCRdb retrieved this table from immuneACCESS and kept in-frame rearrangements only. Not all clones are present; in checked studies, unresolved V genes account for under half, and no reason is known for the remainder. This sample is represented by roughly 96,000 clones; roughly 88% of them were singletons. The ten largest clones add up to approximately 5.3% of the sample. Sequenced input: blood. The receptors were sampled from a person aged 18-70 years in good health.

This sequence joins TRBV5-6 and TRBJ1-2; a weak D match, TRBD1 (6 bases). The V gene lost 1 base and the J gene lost 3 bases, with 16 bases spanning the gap. The V gene's germline CDR1 is SGHDT and CDR2 YYEEEE. There are 16 residues in the CDR3. The CDR3 coding sequence is TGTGCCAGCAGCTTGAGGGGGGTGTCGGTGGACTATGGCTACACCTTC. It encodes CASSLRGVSVDYGYTF.

V and J are TRBV5-8 and TRBJ1-2; D unclear. The germline V gene encodes CDR1 SGHTS and CDR2 YDEGEE. This CDR3 has 16 residues. V dropped 4 bases and J dropped 4 bases, with 20 bases sitting between them. CDR3 region: CASSPRRSGVPYGYTF. For the CDR3, the DNA is TGTGCCAGCAGCCCGCGGCGTTCAGGAGTTCCCTATGGCTACACCTTC.

The J gene is TRBJ2-6, the V gene TRBV5-1; 10 positions agree with TRBD1. The V gene's germline CDR1 is SGHRS and CDR2 YFSETQ. J lost 4 bases, V lost 7 bases, and 11 bases had no gene match. CDR3 size: 17 residues. The CDR3 DNA follows: TGCGCCAGCTCGGAGGGGACAGGGGTTTCAGGGGCCAACGTCCTGACTTTC. This translates into CASSEGTGVSGANVLTF.

This rearrangement joins TRBV5-4 to TRBJ1-1; the match to TRBD1 covers 7 bases. The CDR3 sequence is 15 residues long. From germline, CDR1 is SGHNT and CDR2 YYREEE (reference sequence). The J segment lost 3 bases and the V segment lost 3 bases, leaving 8 bases of the junction unmatched. CDR3 region: CASSSTGRKYTEAFF. The CDR3 region has the DNA TGTGCCAGCAGCTCGACAGGGCGGAAGTACACTGAAGCTTTCTTT.

The chain carries TRBV7-2 and TRBJ1-3; 9 bases are shared with TRBD1. The V gene's germline CDR1 is SGHTA and CDR2 FQGNSA. Losses at the gene ends were 5 bases for V and 2 bases for J; bases not matched to a gene: 10. The length of the CDR3 is 17 residues. The CDR3 DNA sequence: TGTGCCAGCAGCGCGCACGCCGGGACAGGGACTGGAAACACCATATATTTT. Its protein is CASSAHAGTGTGNTIYF.

This clone was detected once. The chain links TRBV5-6 to TRBJ1-2, with 7 bases that match TRBD1. J was trimmed by 4 bases and V by 6 bases; bases with no gene match: 12. The CDR3 runs 15 residues. The germline gives CDR1 SGHDT, CDR2 YYEEEE. CDR3 in DNA: TGTGCCAGCACCCAAAGACAGGGCCGAGGCTATGGCTACACCTTC. As protein: CASTQRQGRGYGYTF.

J is TRBJ2-1 and V is TRBV5-8; 9 nucleotides agree with TRBD2. The trim removed 3 bases at V and 6 bases at J, leaving 10 bases unmatched. The CDR3 is 16 residues long. Germline V gives CDR1 SGHTS, CDR2 YDEGEE. CDR3 in DNA: TGTGCCAGCAGCTCGGGGGGACTAGCAGGGGGCAATGAGCAGTTCTTC. Translation: CASSSGGLAGGNEQFF.

V gene TRBV5-5 combines with J gene TRBJ2-1; 8 nucleotides agree with TRBD2. Germline V gene lookup returns CDR1 SGHKS and CDR2 YYEKEE (reference sequence). Trimming took 4 bases from V and 12 from J; bases not matched to a gene: 18. There are 16 residues in the CDR3. CDR3 nucleotide sequence: TGTGCCAGCAGCCCCCGGGTAGCGGGGCCCTACGACGGGCAGTTCTTC. Its protein product is CASSPRVAGPYDGQFF. Complete variable domain (other parts from reference TRBV5-5 and TRBJ2-1): DAGVTQSPTHLIKTRGQQVTLRCSPISGHKSVSWYQQVLGQGPQFIFQYYEKEERGRGNFPDRFSARQFPNYSSELNVNALLLGDSALYLCASSPRVAGPYDGQFFGPGTRLTVL.

This rearrangement joins TRBV9 to TRBJ2-3, with D maybe TRBD1 (6 bases). V was clipped by 1 base and J by 1 base, with 13 bases between them. The CDR3 is 16 amino acids. CDR1 is SGDLS and CDR2 is YYNGEE in the germline V gene. The CDR3 loop is CASSVRGGRRTDTQYF. CDR3 coding DNA: TGTGCCAGCAGCGTAAGAGGGGGAAGGCGCACAGATACGCAGTATTTT.